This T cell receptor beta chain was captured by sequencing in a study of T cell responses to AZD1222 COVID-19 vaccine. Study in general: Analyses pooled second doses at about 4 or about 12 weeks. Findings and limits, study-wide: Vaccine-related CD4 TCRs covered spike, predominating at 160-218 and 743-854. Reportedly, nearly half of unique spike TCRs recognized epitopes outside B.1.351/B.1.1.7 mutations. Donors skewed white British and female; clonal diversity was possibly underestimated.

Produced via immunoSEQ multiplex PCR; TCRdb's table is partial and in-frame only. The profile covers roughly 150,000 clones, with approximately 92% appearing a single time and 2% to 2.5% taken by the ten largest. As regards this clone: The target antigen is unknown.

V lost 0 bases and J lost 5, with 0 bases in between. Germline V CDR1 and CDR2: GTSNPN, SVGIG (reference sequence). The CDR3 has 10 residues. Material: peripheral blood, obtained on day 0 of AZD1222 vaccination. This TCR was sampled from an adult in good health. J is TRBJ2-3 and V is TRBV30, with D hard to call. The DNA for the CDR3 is TGTGCCTGGAGTGTAGATACGCAGTATTTT. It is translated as CAWSVDTQYF.